The clone carrying this T cell receptor beta chain was seen a few times. No antigen is known for it. The sample originates from a study of cytomegalovirus exposure and HLA in healthy donors. At the level of the study: Some 180 million T cells yielded more than 90 million unique TCR beta sequences in earlier analysis. Study conclusions and caveats: Researchers reportedly found TCR beta sequences accurately predicted most subjects' HLA-A and HLA-B alleles.

At sampling all donors were nominally healthy, likely with unrecorded immune exposures. This PCR relied on a set of 60 Vbeta primers and 13 Jbeta primers. Sequencing was performed with immunoSEQ multiplex PCR; in TCRdb, only in-frame clones are kept and a portion is missing. The sample has roughly 120,000 clones; 63% are singletons. The CDR3 contains 16 residues. Deletions cut 6 bases from V and 2 bases from J, with 20 bases between. CDR1 is SNHLY and CDR2 is FYNNEI in the germline V gene. The V gene is TRBV2, the J gene TRBJ2-7, with D perhaps TRBD2 (6 bases). The source material was PBMCs. The sequence derives from a man in his forties in good health and CMV-seropositive. In nucleotides, the CDR3 is TGTGCCAGCAGCACCCTTGCTGGGGGGTTGGCCTACGAGCAGTACTTC. It specifies CASSTLAGGLAYEQYF.